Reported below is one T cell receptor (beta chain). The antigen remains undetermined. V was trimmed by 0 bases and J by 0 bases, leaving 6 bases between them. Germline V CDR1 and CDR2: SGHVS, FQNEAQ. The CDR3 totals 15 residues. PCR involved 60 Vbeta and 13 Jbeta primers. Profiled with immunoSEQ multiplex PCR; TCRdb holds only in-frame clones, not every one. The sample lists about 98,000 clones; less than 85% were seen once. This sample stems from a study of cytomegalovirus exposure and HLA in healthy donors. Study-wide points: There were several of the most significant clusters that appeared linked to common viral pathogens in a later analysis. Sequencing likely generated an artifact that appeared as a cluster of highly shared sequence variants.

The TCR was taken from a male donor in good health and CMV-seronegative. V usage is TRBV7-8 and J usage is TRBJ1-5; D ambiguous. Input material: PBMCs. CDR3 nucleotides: TGTGCCAGCAGCTTAGCAGGAGATAGCAATCAGCCCCAGCATTTT. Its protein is CASSLAGDSNQPQHF. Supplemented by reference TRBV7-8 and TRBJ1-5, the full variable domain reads GAGVSQSPRYKVAKRGQDVALRCDPISGHVSLFWYQQALGQGPEFLTYFQNEAQLDKSGLPSDRFFAERPEGSVSTLKIQRTQQEDSAVYLCASSLAGDSNQPQHFGDGTRLSIL.